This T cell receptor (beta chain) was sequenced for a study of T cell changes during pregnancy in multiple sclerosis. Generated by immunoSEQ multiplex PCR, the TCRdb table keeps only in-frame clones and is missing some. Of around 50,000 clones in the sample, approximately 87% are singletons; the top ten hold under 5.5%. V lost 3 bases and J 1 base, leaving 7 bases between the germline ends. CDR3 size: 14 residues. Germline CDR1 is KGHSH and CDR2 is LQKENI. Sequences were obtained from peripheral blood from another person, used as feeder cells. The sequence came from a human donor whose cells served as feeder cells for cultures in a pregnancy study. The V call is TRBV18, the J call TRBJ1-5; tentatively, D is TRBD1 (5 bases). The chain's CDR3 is CASSPTDSNQPQHF. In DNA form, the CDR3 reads TGTGCCAGCTCACCGACAGACAGCAATCAGCCCCAGCATTTT.